A selection of T cell receptor beta chains follows, all from one sample in a study of blood T cell repertoires in COVID-19. Generated by immunoSEQ multiplex PCR, the TCRdb table keeps only in-frame clones and is missing some. The table shows hundreds of thousands of clones, with about nine tenths occurring only once. Specimen: PBMCs or T cells enriched from blood (not recorded which). The receptors shown here come from a man aged 40-55 years who had recovered from COVID-19. CDR3s include the opening cysteine and the closing phenylalanine or tryptophan. The D gene is left open where the match is weak. Clone size is not always given. Where it is, it says once, few, many or a class for expanded clones.

v_gene	abundance	j_gene	d_gene	CDR3aa	CDR3nt
TRBV6-5	NA	TRBJ1-3	NA	CASSYLSGNTIYF	TGTGCCAGCAGTTACCTGTCTGGAAACACCATATATTTT
TRBV7-9	NA	TRBJ2-7	TRBD1	CASSRGTGERGEQYF	TGTGCCAGCAGCCGAGGGACAGGGGAACGAGGCGAGCAGTACTTC
TRBV5-6	NA	TRBJ2-3	TRBD2	CASSSSGRATDTQYF	TGTGCCAGCAGCTCTAGCGGGAGGGCCACAGATACGCAGTATTTT
TRBV7-2	NA	TRBJ2-2	NA	CASSLQGSNTGELFF	TGTGCCAGCAGCTTACAGGGTTCGAACACCGGGGAGCTGTTTTTT
TRBV9	NA	TRBJ1-6	TRBD1	CASSLRDSNNSPLHF	TGTGCCAGCAGCCTCCGGGACAGCAATAATTCACCCCTCCACTTT
TRBV2	NA	TRBJ1-1	NA	CASIGPGQMNTEAFF	TGTGCCAGCATCGGACCCGGACAGATGAACACTGAAGCTTTCTTT
TRBV19	NA	TRBJ2-5	TRBD2	CASSKSGSRETQYF	TGTGCCAGTAGTAAAAGCGGGAGTCGGGAGACCCAGTACTTC
TRBV7-9	once	TRBJ1-1	NA	CASSLGTANTEAFF	TGTGCCAGCAGCTTAGGGACAGCGAACACTGAAGCTTTCTTT
TRBV19	NA	TRBJ1-4	NA	CASSIPLGGTEKLFF	TGTGCCAGTAGTATCCCGTTGGGGGGTACGGAAAAACTGTTTTTT
TRBV18	once	TRBJ2-1	TRBD1	CASSLLDRAGEQFF	TGTGCCAGCTCACTCCTCGACAGGGCTGGTGAGCAGTTCTTC
TRBV7-3	NA	TRBJ2-2	NA	CASSLTSPGELFF	TGTGCCAGCAGCTTAACCTCCCCCGGGGAGCTGTTTTTT
TRBV3-1/TRBV3-2	NA	TRBJ1-2	NA	CASSFQGNYGYTF	TGTGCCAGCAGCTTTCAGGGTAACTATGGCTACACCTTC
TRBV7-8	NA	TRBJ1-5	TRBD1	CASSSPRDRGTLNNQPQHF	TGTGCCAGCAGCTCCCCACGGGACAGGGGGACCTTGAACAATCAGCCCCAGCATTTT
TRBV18	NA	TRBJ1-5	NA	CASSPQTRQTNQPQHF	TGTGCCAGCTCACCGCAGACTAGACAGACAAATCAGCCCCAGCATTTT
TRBV27	NA	TRBJ2-5	NA	CASSFRELETQYF	TGTGCCAGCTCATTCCGGGAATTAGAGACCCAGTACTTC
TRBV28	NA	TRBJ2-1	TRBD2	CASSLTSGGNEQFF	TGTGCCAGCAGTTTAACTAGCGGGGGGAATGAGCAGTTCTTC
TRBV12-3/TRBV12-4	NA	TRBJ1-2	TRBD1	CASRHGTVIGYTF	TGTGCCAGCAGACACGGGACAGTAATCGGCTACACCTTC
TRBV19	NA	TRBJ2-2	NA	CASSIDRDTGELFF	TGTGCCAGTAGTATCGACAGAGATACCGGGGAGCTGTTTTTT
TRBV5-1	NA	TRBJ1-2	TRBD1	CASSYDRDNYGYTF	TGCGCCAGCAGCTATGACAGGGACAACTATGGCTACACCTTC
TRBV20-1	few	TRBJ1-2	TRBD1	CGSRTGHGYTF	TGCGGTAGCAGGACAGGGCATGGCTACACCTTC
TRBV9	once	TRBJ2-5	NA	CASSPDSAQAETQYF	TGTGCCAGCAGCCCCGACAGCGCCCAAGCGGAGACCCAGTACTTC
TRBV27	NA	TRBJ2-7	NA	CASSLSESYEQYF	TGTGCCAGCAGTTTATCCGAGAGCTACGAGCAGTACTTC